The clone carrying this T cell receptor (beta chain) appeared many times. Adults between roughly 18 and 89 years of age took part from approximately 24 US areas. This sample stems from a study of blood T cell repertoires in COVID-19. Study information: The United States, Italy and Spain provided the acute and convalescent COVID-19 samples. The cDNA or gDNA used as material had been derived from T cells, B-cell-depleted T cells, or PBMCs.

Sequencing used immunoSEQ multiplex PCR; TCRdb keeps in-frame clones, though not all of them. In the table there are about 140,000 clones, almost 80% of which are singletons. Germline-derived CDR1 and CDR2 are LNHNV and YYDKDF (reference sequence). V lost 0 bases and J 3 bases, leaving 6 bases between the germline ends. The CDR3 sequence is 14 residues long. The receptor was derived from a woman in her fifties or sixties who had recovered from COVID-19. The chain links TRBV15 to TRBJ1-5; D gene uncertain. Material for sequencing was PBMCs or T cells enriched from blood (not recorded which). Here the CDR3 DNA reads TGTGCCACCAGCAGAGACAGGCACAATCAGCCCCAGCATTTT. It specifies CATSRDRHNQPQHF.